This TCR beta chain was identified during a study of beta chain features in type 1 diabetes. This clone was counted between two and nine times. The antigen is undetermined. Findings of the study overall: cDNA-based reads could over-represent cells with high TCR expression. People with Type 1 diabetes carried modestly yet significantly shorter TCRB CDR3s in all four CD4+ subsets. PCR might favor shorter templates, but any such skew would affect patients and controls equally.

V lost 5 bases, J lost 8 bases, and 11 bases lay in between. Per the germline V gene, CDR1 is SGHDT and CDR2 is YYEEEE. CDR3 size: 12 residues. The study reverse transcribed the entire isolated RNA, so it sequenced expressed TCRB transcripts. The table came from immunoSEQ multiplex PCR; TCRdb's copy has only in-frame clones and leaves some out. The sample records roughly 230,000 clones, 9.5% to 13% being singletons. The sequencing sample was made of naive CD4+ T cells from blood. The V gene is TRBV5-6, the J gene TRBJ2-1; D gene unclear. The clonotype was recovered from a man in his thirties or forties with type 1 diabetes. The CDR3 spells CASSLQGDEQFF. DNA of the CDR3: TGTGCCAGCAGTCTACAAGGAGATGAGCAGTTCTTC.